This TCR beta chain was obtained from a study of blood T cell repertoires in COVID-19. At the level of the study: Acute-phase and convalescent COVID-19 samples originated in the United States, Italy and Spain. T cells, B-cell-depleted T cells, or PBMCs provided the cDNA or gDNA that served as material.

In the original processing: It was from reference gene primer amplification that nucleated cell counts were estimated. TCRdb's copy holds only in-frame clones and misses some; the assay was immunoSEQ multiplex PCR. Clonal size and the V and J genes are those of that table, whereas D and trimming came from the DNA. The sample carries under 300,000 clones, about 88% recorded once. This CDR3 comprises 16 residues. The germline V gene has CDR1 GTSNPN and CDR2 SVGIG (reference sequence). J lost 9 bases, V lost 2 bases, and 9 bases had no gene match. Source material: peripheral blood. The rearrangement uses TRBV30 and TRBJ1-6; TRBD1 matches at 11 bases. The sequence derives from a woman between 40 and 50 years old who had recovered from COVID-19. The CDR3 coding sequence is TGTGCCTGGAGTACCCCACCGGGACAGGGGGTTTCACCCCTCCACTTT. Amino acids: CAWSTPPGQGVSPLHF.